This T cell receptor (beta chain) derives from a study of blood T cell repertoires in COVID-19 (dated by TCRdb to between 2020 and 2021). About the study as a whole: Recovered participants in ImmuneRACE Cohort 3 were defined as having two consecutive negative NP/OP PCR tests, clearance from a healthcare professional, or resolution of symptoms. The dataset comprised deeply sampled blood TCRbeta repertoires from subjects exposed to, actively infected with, or recovered from COVID-19. Nearly every sample came with metadata listing a de-identified subject ID, COVID-19 status, age in years and sex. A freely available public database, intended as a resource for researchers studying the immune response to SARS-CoV-2, is where the repertoires were released. Samples came from the ongoing ImmuneRACE study (first 160 participants) plus 1,254 subjects from 6 global collaborators. The collaborator samples originated in the United States, Italy and Spain and spanned the acute and convalescent phases of COVID-19. Where available, HLA class I and class II types were taken from metadata supplied by the sample provider and were not determined by assay-based typing. The prospective study material was composed of cDNA or gDNA derived from T cells, B-cell-depleted T cells, or PBMCs.

The immunoSEQ Assay, a bias-controlled multiplex PCR, was used to amplify TCRbeta CDR3 regions from genomic DNA. The paper's processing steps were these. Nucleated cell counts per sample were estimated from amplification of reference gene primers within the assay. To quantify the absolute abundance of each unique TCRbeta CDR3 rearrangement, sequence reads were collapsed and filtered. For each sample, productive Simpson clonality was calculated by taking the square root of Simpson's diversity index across productive rearrangements. Here the immuneACCESS table is served through TCRdb, limited to in-frame sequences with V and J called. Missing clones are a known gap in these copies; in checked studies unresolved V genes cover under half, and the rest lacks a known reason. Clonal size and the V and J genes are those of that table, whereas D and trimming came from the DNA. Here the sample has over 150,000 clones; around 79% occur a single time. The ten largest clones represent under 20% of the sample.

Concerning this clone: Its specific antigen is unknown. Base qualities are not provided; no much larger clone lies one nucleotide away.

In the prospective study, participants were roughly 18 to 100 years old, resided in fewer than 25 geographic areas of the United States, and were enrolled through a virtual design. In the prospective study, participants were assigned to cohorts based on the clinical history participants reported in a screening survey and a study questionnaire. In the prospective study, mobile phlebotomists collected whole blood, serum and a nasopharyngeal or oropharyngeal swab from each participant. Participants in the prospective study had the option to provide additional blood draws and questionnaires over a 2-month period. Before DNA extraction, prospective study blood samples were shipped either frozen or at room temperature. Beyond this particular receptor, the publication reports: The quantity of clinical and demographic metadata differed by source and by participant and was supplied without curation.

The clonotype originates from a woman in her 70s in a cohort exposed to, infected with or recovered from COVID-19 (not recorded which). The sequencing input was PBMCs or T cells enriched from blood (not recorded which).

CDR3 reads: CASSTDRAQPQHF. In nucleotides, the sequence is TGTGCCAGCAGTACCGACAGAGCTCAGCCCCAGCATTTT. The chain uses TRBV12-3 or TRBV12-4 and TRBJ1-5; tentative D gene TRBD1, with 5 bases matching. The CDR3, cysteine through phenylalanine, is 13 amino acids long. Of the read, only the CDR3 DNA is kept; its 39 bases are in frame from base 1. At the junction V is shortened by 5 bases and J by 6 bases, with 11 bases in between.